This T cell receptor beta chain was sequenced in a study of graft-versus-host responses after intestinal transplantation. Study-wide background: Recipients received multivisceral, liver-intestinal, or isolated intestinal transplants. Following induction with anti-thymocyte globulin, all recipients were given tacrolimus and steroids for about three years. Whole-study results and caveats: Allografts of patients with graft-donor T cell macrochimerism showed high graft-versus-host to host-versus-graft clone ratios. Peak circulating GvH clone levels were associated with early post-transplant HvG declines.

Germline values: CDR1 MGHRA, CDR2 YSYEKL. CDR3 size: 17 residues. The V gene end was trimmed by 6 bases and the J gene end by 5 bases; junction bases not matched to a gene: 13. This clone was recorded once. Antigen specificity is unknown. The table came from immunoSEQ multiplex PCR; TCRdb's copy has only in-frame clones and leaves some out. Counted here are 16,000 or so clones, roughly 94% occurring once; the ten biggest clones make up 0.75% to 0.95%. The material was PBMCs, obtained 23 days after intestinal transplant. This TCR was recovered from a human patient who received an intestinal transplant, so some T cells may come from the graft donor. This chain uses TRBV4-1 with TRBJ2-2, with TRBD2 matching over 9 bases. DNA of the CDR3: TGCGCCAGCAGTAGCGGGAGACTAGGTGTGGAAACCGGGGAGCTGTTTTTT. Translating it yields CASSSGRLGVETGELFF.